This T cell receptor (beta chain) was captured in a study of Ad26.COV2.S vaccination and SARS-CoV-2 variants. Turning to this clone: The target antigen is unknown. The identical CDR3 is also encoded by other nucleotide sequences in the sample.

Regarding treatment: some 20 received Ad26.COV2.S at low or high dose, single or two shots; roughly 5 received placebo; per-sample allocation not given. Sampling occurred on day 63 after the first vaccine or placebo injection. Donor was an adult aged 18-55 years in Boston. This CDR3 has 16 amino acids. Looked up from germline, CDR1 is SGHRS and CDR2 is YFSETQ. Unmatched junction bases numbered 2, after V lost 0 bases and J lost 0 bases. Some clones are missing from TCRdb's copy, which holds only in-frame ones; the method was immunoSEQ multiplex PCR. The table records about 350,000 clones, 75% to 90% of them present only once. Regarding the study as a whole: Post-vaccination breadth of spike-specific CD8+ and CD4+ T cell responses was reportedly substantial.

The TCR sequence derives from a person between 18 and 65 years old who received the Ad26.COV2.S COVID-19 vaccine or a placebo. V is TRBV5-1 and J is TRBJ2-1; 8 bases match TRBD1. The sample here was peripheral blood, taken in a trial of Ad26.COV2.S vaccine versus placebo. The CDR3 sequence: CASSLEGQGSYNEQFF. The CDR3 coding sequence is TGCGCCAGCAGCTTGGAAGGACAGGGCTCCTACAATGAGCAGTTCTTC.